The clone carrying this TCR beta chain was counted many times. Its antigen is not known. These data are taken from a study of T cells in Graves' hyperthyroidism and ophthalmopathy. V trimming: 7 bases; J trimming: 2 bases; junction bases outside the gene matches: 8. The CDR3 contains 15 residues. Germline lookup yields CDR1 SNHLY and CDR2 FYNNEI. Amplified TCR beta CDR3 regions derived from RNA transcripts. The TCR CDR3 first-round RT-PCR relied on the HTBI primer set. TCRdb reanalysed the multiplex PCR reads using MiXCR and keeps one entry per CDR3 protein. Of about 520,000 distinct CDR3 sequences listed, around 24% are singletons. Active moderate-to-severe ophthalmopathy, Clinical Activity Score at least 3, NOSPECS at least 4, under 3 months' duration. Fresh peripheral blood, roughly 9.6 ml, was the source of the PBMCs. Study-level points and caveats: Using 13 V-J features, a model discriminated ophthalmopathy from stable hyperthyroidism.

Input material: blood. This TCR derives from a woman younger than 45 with Graves' ophthalmopathy. The chain recombines TRBV2 with TRBJ2-7; 10 positions agree with TRBD1. The CDR3 region is CASIEGGTGAYEQYF. In nucleotides, the CDR3 is TGTGCCAGCATCGAGGGCGGGACAGGGGCCTACGAGCAGTACTTC.